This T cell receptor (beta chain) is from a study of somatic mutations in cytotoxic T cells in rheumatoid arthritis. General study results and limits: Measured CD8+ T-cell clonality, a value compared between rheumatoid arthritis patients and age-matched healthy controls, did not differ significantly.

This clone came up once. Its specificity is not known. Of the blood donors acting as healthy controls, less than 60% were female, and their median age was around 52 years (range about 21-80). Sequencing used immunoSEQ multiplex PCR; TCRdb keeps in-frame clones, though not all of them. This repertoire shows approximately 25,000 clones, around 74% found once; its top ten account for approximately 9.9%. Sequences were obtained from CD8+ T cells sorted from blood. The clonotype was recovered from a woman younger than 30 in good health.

The DNA of the CDR3 is TGTGCCTGGGCCGTAGGGACTAGAGGCTATGAGCAGTTCTTC. Protein sequence: CAWAVGTRGYEQFF. The chain recombines TRBV30 with TRBJ2-1, with 8 positions matching TRBD2. From germline, CDR1 is GTSNPN and CDR2 SVGIG (reference sequence). The V and J ends lost 5 bases and 8 bases, in that order; junction bases with no gene match: 11. This CDR3 has 14 residues.